Below are 27 T cell receptor beta chains sequenced from a single sample in a study of T-cell memory formation after mild COVID-19. TCRdb ran MiXCR on the 5' RACE reads and lists one entry per CDR3 protein. Of 250,000 to 300,000 distinct CDR3 sequences in the sample, around 15% were seen once. The sample comprised PBMCs or a T cell subset sorted from them (not recorded which). These receptors all come from a man aged 18 to 30 who had mild COVID-19 (a few samples of this study predate the infection). Cell type and time point are not known.

Ten or more counts support this clonotype. The chain links TRBV12-3 or TRBV12-4 to TRBJ2-7; TRBD1 or TRBD2 may be the D gene (5 bases each). V was trimmed by 3 bases and J by 5 bases, leaving 20 bases between them. This CDR3 has 16 amino acids. CDR3 DNA: TGTGCCAGCAGTTTCTACAGGTTTGGGCTCGGGGACGAGCAGTACTTC. Residues: CASSFYRFGLGDEQYF.

V usage is TRBV9 and J usage is TRBJ2-1; perhaps TRBD1 as D (5 bases). This CDR3 contains 13 residues. V was trimmed by 3 bases and J by 2 bases, leaving 6 bases between them. Looked up from germline, CDR1 is SGDLS and CDR2 is YYNGEE. The CDR3 is CASSGTPYNEQFF. The CDR3 DNA sequence: TGTGCCAGCAGCGGGACACCCTACAATGAGCAGTTCTTC.

This clonotype came up a few times. The J gene is TRBJ2-7, the V gene TRBV13, with a weak D call TRBD1 (6 bases). The CDR3 contains 14 residues. The germline V gene has CDR1 PRHDT and CDR2 FYEKMQ (reference sequence). Between the trimmed V and J ends, which lost 2 bases and 3 bases, there was a span of 11 bases. CDR3 nucleotides: TGTGCCAGCAGCTTATACAGGGCTTACTACGAGCAGTACTTC. It encodes CASSLYRAYYEQYF.

The chain has TRBV7-2 and TRBJ1-5; 9 nucleotides agree with TRBD1. This CDR3 spans 15 amino acids. The germline V gene has CDR1 SGHTA and CDR2 FQGNSA. After removal of 4 bases from V and 7 bases from J, the junction contained 8 bases not matched to a gene. CDR3 bases: TGTGCCAGCAGCTCCTGGGGACAGGGAAAACAGCCCCAGCATTTT. Protein: CASSSWGQGKQPQHF.

This clonotype occurred a few times. The V gene is TRBV5-1, the J gene TRBJ2-3; D remains unclear. Trimming removed 3 bases from V and 2 bases from J, with 10 bases in between. CDR1 SGHRS and CDR2 YFSETQ come from the germline V gene. The CDR3 totals 14 residues. CDR3 DNA sequence: TGCGCCAGCAGCTCTGGCAGAGCCACAGATACGCAGTATTTT. This translates into CASSSGRATDTQYF.

V gene TRBV4-3 combines with J gene TRBJ1-2; TRBD1 is a possible D gene (6 bases). V dropped 4 bases and J dropped 4 bases, with 16 bases sitting between them. The germline V gene encodes CDR1 LGHNA and CDR2 YSLEER. This CDR3 region has 15 residues. The CDR3 DNA is TGCGCCAGCAGCCCCCAGACAGGAGGTTTCTATGGCTACACCTTC. Translating it yields CASSPQTGGFYGYTF.

The chain couples TRBV4-1 to TRBJ2-4, with TRBD1 as a possible D gene (6 bases). There are 17 residues in the CDR3. V lost 1 base and J lost 3, with 16 bases in between. CDR1 and CDR2 from the germline V gene are MGHRA and YSYEKL. CDR3 residues: CASSQVDRPGVKNIQYF. CDR3 nucleotides: TGCGCCAGCAGCCAAGTGGATCGGCCAGGGGTCAAAAACATTCAGTACTTC.

This clonotype was found a few times. J is TRBJ2-5 and V is TRBV7-2; 8 positions agree with TRBD2. Looked up from germline, CDR1 is SGHTA and CDR2 is FQGNSA. V gave up 6 bases and J gave up 1 base; unmatched junction bases: 16. The CDR3 totals 18 residues. The CDR3 loop is CASRSPPGSGVTQETQYF. As DNA, the CDR3 is TGTGCCAGCAGATCCCCGCCTGGTAGCGGGGTAACCCAAGAGACCCAGTACTTC.

The chain combines TRBV4-3 with TRBJ1-3, with 8 bases fitting TRBD1. J gave up 0 bases and V 0 bases, and 13 bases lay outside the gene matches. The germline V gene has CDR1 LGHNA and CDR2 YSLEER. This CDR3 has 20 amino acids. Here the CDR3 DNA reads TGCGCCAGCAGCCAAGATGACGGTCGGACAGGGAGGTTCTCTGGAAACACCATATATTTT. Translated, it gives CASSQDDGRTGRFSGNTIYF.

This clonotype was counted many times. The rearrangement joins TRBV5-1 to TRBJ2-7; D is possibly TRBD1 or TRBD2 (5 bases each). The CDR3 runs 16 residues. V was trimmed by 3 bases and J by 3 bases, leaving 19 bases between them. Germline CDR1 and CDR2: SGHRS and YFSETQ. CDR3 region: CASSWGSRSQDYEQYF. DNA of the CDR3: TGCGCCAGCAGCTGGGGGTCGAGGTCTCAGGACTACGAGCAGTACTTC.

This clonotype was counted between two and nine times. The rearrangement links TRBV11-2 to TRBJ2-3; tentatively, D is TRBD2 (6 bases). The CDR3 runs to 15 residues. Trimming pared 1 base from V and 0 bases from J, leaving 8 bases between. Germline V lookup: CDR1 SGHAT, CDR2 FQNNGV. Written as DNA, the CDR3 is TGTGCCAGCAGCTTAGTACTAGCAAGCACAGATACGCAGTATTTT. This encodes CASSLVLASTDTQYF.

This clonotype was seen at least ten times. This chain links TRBV4-2 with TRBJ1-5; 11 nucleotides align to TRBD1. Germline CDR1 reads LGHNA; CDR2 reads YNFKEQ. The CDR3 totals 17 residues. V shed 3 bases and J 8 bases; nucleotides not matched to a gene: 12. For the CDR3, the DNA is TGTGCCAGCAGCCAGAACCCCGGGACAGGGGGAGACGAGCCCCAGCATTTT. It yields the protein CASSQNPGTGGDEPQHF.

The V and J genes are TRBV6-6 and TRBJ2-3, with unresolved D. CDR3 length: 13 residues. The germline CDR1 and CDR2 sequences are MNHNY and SVGAGI (reference sequence). Between the trimmed V and J ends, which lost 6 bases and 3 bases, there was a span of 10 bases. CDR3 coding DNA: TGTGCCAGCAGCCATCTAGGAACAGATACGCAGTATTTT. The encoded protein is CASSHLGTDTQYF.

Turning to this clonotype: The conserved phenylalanine or tryptophan normally closing the CDR3 is absent here, so this likely arose from a read error. The chain is built from TRBV5-5 and TRBJ2-5; 7 nucleotides line up with TRBD1. After removal of 2 bases from V and 5 bases from J, the junction contained 0 bases not matched to a gene. The CDR3 has 12 residues. Germline loops: CDR1 SGHKS, CDR2 YYEKEE (reference sequence). In DNA form, the CDR3 reads TGTGCCAGCAGCTTCAGGGGGGAGACCCAGTACTTA. Its protein product is CASSFRGETQYL.

There are a few counts of this clonotype. The CDR3 region has the DNA TGTGCCAGCAGCGTGGGAGGGGCTCGGGATAATTCACCCCTCCACTTT. It is translated as CASSVGGARDNSPLHF. This sequence joins TRBV9 and TRBJ1-6; tentative D call: TRBD1 (5 bases). V dropped 2 bases and J dropped 5 bases, with 14 bases sitting between them. The CDR3 has 16 amino acids. Germline CDR1 and CDR2: SGDLS and YYNGEE.

The gene calls are TRBV6-2 or TRBV6-3 and TRBJ2-7; tentative D call: TRBD1 (5 bases). The germline gives CDR1 MNHEY, CDR2 SVGEGT. V was clipped by 4 bases and J by 2 bases, with 9 bases between them. This CDR3 comprises 13 residues. CDR3 protein: CASSLQGTYEQYV. Here the CDR3 DNA reads TGTGCCAGCAGTTTGCAGGGAACCTACGAGCAGTACGTC.

This clonotype was observed a few times. The chain links TRBV5-1 to TRBJ2-2; D call uncertain. From germline, CDR1 is SGHRS and CDR2 YFSETQ. This CDR3 is 13 amino acids long. Between the trimmed V and J ends, which lost 0 bases and 7 bases, there was a span of 7 bases. The CDR3 protein is CASSLEIGGELFF. The CDR3 DNA is TGCGCCAGCAGCTTGGAGATTGGCGGGGAGCTGTTTTTT.

This clonotype was seen only a few times. V is TRBV4-3 and J is TRBJ2-7; D tentatively fits TRBD1 or TRBD2 (5 bases each). The germline gives CDR1 LGHNA, CDR2 YSLEER. This CDR3 contains 13 residues. V lost 3 bases to trimming and J lost 3 bases, with 9 bases between them. The CDR3 nucleotides are TGCGCCAGCAGCCAGGGGGACCGCTACGAGCAGTACGTC. Protein: CASSQGDRYEQYV.

This clonotype has just a few counts. The chain has TRBV27 and TRBJ2-5; 9 bases are a match to TRBD1. Germline V CDR1 and CDR2: MNHEY, SMNVEV (reference sequence). The CDR3 has 14 amino acids. The trim removed 6 bases at V and 4 bases at J, leaving 6 bases unmatched. The CDR3 sequence is CASRRTGGRETQYF. CDR3 coding DNA: TGTGCCAGCAGACGTACAGGGGGCCGAGAGACCCAGTACTTC.

This clonotype was found a few times. The V call is TRBV4-2, the J call TRBJ2-3, with D uncertain. Germline CDR1 reads LGHNA; CDR2 reads YNFKEQ. With 2 bases removed from V and 2 bases from J, the gap between germline ends came to 14 bases. The CDR3 contains 16 residues. CDR3 residues: CASSQPPAVYTDTQYF. The CDR3 coding sequence is TGTGCCAGCAGCCAACCCCCGGCGGTATACACAGATACGCAGTATTTT.

V and J are TRBV4-1 and TRBJ2-5; 10 bases agree with TRBD2. Germline CDR1 and CDR2: MGHRA and YSYEKL. The J segment lost 0 bases and the V segment lost 3 bases, leaving 7 bases of the junction unmatched. The CDR3 totals 17 residues. DNA of the CDR3: TGCGCCAGCAGCCAGTGGACTAGCGGAATTTACCAAGAGACCCAGTACTTC. Amino acids: CASSQWTSGIYQETQYF.

This clonotype turned up a few times. The rearrangement links TRBV20-1 to TRBJ2-3, with a possible D match to TRBD2 (5 bases). Trimming cost V 3 bases and J 4 bases, with 11 bases left between them. This CDR3 has 13 amino acids. The germline V gene encodes CDR1 DFQATT and CDR2 SNEGSKA (reference sequence). CDR3 DNA: TGCAGTGCTAGGGACTCAGTGCCAGATACGCAGTATTTT. Encoded protein: CSARDSVPDTQYF.

Ten or more counts support this clonotype. V usage is TRBV7-3 and J usage is TRBJ2-3, with 9 bases matching TRBD2. Germline V gene data show CDR1 as SGHTA and CDR2 as FQGTGA. Trimming cost V 2 bases and J 5 bases; bases outside gene matches: 5. This CDR3 comprises 15 residues. CDR3 DNA sequence: TGTGCCAGCAGCTTAGGCGGGGGGGCCGGAGATACGCAGTATTTT. Protein sequence: CASSLGGGAGDTQYF.

The genes are TRBV19 and TRBJ2-3; D is tentatively TRBD1 or TRBD2 (6 bases each). V dropped 3 bases and J dropped 1 base, with 11 bases sitting between them. The CDR3 extends over 15 amino acids. Germline V gives CDR1 LNHDA, CDR2 SQIVND (reference sequence). CDR3 nucleotide sequence: TGTGCCAGTAGTATCGGGGGCCCTGGCACAGATACGCAGTATTTT. Protein product: CASSIGGPGTDTQYF.

This clonotype was detected only a few times. The rearrangement joins TRBV7-2 to TRBJ2-7, with TRBD1 identical over 7 bases. CDR3 length: 13 residues. The germline V gene encodes CDR1 SGHTA and CDR2 FQGNSA. Trimming cost V 6 bases and J 3 bases; bases outside gene matches: 5. The CDR3 reads CASSSQGIYEQYF. CDR3 coding DNA: TGTGCCAGCAGTTCACAGGGGATCTACGAGCAGTACTTC.

The V and J genes are TRBV7-9 and TRBJ2-5, with D unclear. Germline V gene data show CDR1 as SEHNR and CDR2 as FQNEAQ (reference sequence). The V end lost 1 base, the J end lost 5 bases, and 8 bases lay between the germline ends. The CDR3 sequence is 13 residues long. CDR3 DNA: TGTGCCAGCAGCTTAGAACCGAGGGAGACCCAGTACTTC. Amino acids: CASSLEPRETQYF. Combining the CDR3 with reference TRBV7-9 and TRBJ2-5 gives the whole variable domain DTGVSQNPRHKITKRGQNVTFRCDPISEHNRLYWYRQTLGQGPEFLTYFQNEAQLEKSRLLSDRFSAERPKGSFSTLEIQRTEQGDSAMYLCASSLEPRETQYFGPGTRLLVL.

In its sample, this clonotype was seen a few times. The CDR3 DNA reads as TGCGCCAGCAGTTTGACCGGGACAGGAAACTACGAGCAGTACTTC. This translates into CASSLTGTGNYEQYF. V and J are TRBV5-1 and TRBJ2-7; 8 nucleotides agree with TRBD1. The CDR3 contains 15 residues. Germline CDR1 SGHRS, CDR2 YFSETQ. With V trimmed by 5 bases and J by 3 bases, 10 bases remained unmatched.